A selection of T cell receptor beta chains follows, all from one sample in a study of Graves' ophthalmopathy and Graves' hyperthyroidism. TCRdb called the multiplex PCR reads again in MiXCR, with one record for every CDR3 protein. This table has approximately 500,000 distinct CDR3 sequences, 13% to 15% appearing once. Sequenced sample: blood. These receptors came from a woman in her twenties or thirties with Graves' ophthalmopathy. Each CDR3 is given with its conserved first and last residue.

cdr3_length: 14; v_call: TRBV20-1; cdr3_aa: CSAGGAFSNQPQHF
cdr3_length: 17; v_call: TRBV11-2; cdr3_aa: CASSLGPSGRGMTEAFF
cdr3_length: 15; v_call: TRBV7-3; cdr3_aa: CASSPTQGITTEAFF
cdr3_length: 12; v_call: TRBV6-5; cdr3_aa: CASSFRGGDAFF
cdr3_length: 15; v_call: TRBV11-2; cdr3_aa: CASSLVGQDQETQYF
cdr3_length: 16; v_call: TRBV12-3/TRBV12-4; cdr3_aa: CASSLLPGQGPGGYTF
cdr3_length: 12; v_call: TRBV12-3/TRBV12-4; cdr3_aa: CASREGPETQYF
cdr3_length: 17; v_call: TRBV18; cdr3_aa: CASSPKQQRGGNSPLHF
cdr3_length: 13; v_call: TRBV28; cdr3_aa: CASSKRGYEKLFF
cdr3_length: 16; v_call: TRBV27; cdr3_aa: CASSSLRGQTGNTIYF
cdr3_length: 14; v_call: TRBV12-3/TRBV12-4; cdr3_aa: CAGSLMAGNSHLHF
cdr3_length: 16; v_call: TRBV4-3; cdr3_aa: CASSQDPRTVGRGYTF
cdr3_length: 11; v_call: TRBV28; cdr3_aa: CASSSDTEAFF
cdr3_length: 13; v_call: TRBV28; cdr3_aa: CASSLRFRSEQYF
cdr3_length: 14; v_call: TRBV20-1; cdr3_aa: CSARPLVSGGEQYF
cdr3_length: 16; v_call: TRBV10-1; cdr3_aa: CASRRDSVLLADTQYF
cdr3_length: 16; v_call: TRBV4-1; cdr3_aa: CASSQVFQGRPETQYF
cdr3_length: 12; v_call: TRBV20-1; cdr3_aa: CSVNSQNYGYTF
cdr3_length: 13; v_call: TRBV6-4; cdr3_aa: CASSPTGRTEAFF
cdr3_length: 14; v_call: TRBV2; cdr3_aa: CASSGTSGVETQYF
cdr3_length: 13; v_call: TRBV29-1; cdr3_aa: CSASFGSNQPQHF
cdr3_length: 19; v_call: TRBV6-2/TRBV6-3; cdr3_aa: CASSGQGAIDWWDTGELFF
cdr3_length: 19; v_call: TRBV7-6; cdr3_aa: CASSPHTGLPNPGANVLTF
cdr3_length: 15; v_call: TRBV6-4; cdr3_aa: CASSETGTREGELFF
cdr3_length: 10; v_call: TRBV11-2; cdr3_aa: CASIPIEQYF
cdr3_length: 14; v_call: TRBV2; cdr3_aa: CASKRRAYQETQYF
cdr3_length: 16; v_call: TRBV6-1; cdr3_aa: CASSPTMASDGETQYF
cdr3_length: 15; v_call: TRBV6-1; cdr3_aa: CASSLLAGGTDTQYF
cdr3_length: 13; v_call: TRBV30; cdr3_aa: CAWTSRNNSPLHF
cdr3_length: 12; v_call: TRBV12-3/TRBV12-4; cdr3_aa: CASKSGKQPQHF
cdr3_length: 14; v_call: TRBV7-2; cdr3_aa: CASSLRGALNEQYF
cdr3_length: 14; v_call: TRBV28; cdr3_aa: CASSPPRPYYEQYF
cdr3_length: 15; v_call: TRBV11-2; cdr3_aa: CASSLTGQRNTEAFF
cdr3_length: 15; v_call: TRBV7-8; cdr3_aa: CASSTAQTSTDTQYF
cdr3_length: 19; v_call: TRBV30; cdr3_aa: CAWSVRFRWETLRSGELFF
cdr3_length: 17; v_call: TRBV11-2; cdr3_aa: CASSSGTSGGGRNIQYF
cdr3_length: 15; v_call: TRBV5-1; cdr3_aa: CASSQTRGPSYEQYF
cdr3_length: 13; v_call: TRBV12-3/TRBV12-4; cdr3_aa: CASSPTGMGPQHF
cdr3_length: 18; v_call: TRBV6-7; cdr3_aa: CASSSLFHGNDNNSPLHF
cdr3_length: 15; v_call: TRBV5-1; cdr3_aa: CASSLEPGVSYEQYF
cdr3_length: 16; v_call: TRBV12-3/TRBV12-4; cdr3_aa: CASSFAGGIRNQPQHF
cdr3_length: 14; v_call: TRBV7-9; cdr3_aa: CASSGGGGRYEQYF
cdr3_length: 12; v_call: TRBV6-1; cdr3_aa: CASTREPDIQYF
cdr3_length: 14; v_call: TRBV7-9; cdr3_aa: CASRGGGTPIEQYF
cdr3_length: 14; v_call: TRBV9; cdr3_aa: CASSVEATDTEAFF
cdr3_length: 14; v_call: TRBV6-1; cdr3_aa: CASSAGEGGTEAFF
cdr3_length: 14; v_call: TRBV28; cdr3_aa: CASSQGQGAGGYTF
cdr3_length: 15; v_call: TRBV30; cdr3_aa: CAWSVLAAGSRELFF
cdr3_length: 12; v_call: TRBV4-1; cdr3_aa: CASSPSGGGYTF
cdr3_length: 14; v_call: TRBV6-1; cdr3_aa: CASSDTGAVYGYTF
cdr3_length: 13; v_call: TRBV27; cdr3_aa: CASSQGLSRPQHF
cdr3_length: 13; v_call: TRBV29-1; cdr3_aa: CSVEDQGRWEQYF
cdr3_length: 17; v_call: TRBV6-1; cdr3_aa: CASSEGMGPYSNQPQHF